This T cell receptor beta chain was sequenced in a study of metastatic and nonmetastatic thyroid tumors (dated by TCRdb to about 2020). As for the study more broadly: The researchers compared repertoires between peripheral blood samples and tumor or nodule tissue samples from patients with malignant or benign thyroid disease. Overall study results and their limits: In both blood and tumor samples, malignant tumors were reported to have significantly higher TCR beta diversity than benign nodules.

Looking up the germline V gene (reference sequence) yields CDR1 SEHNR and CDR2 FQNEAQ. V and J are trimmed by 6 bases and 4 bases, and the gene matches miss 5 bases of the junction. The CDR3 contains 15 residues, cysteine and phenylalanine counted. Only CDR3 DNA remains: 45 bases, in frame from the first base. No patient had received any treatment before thyroid surgery. Using T-cell receptor beta sequencing, the researchers looked back retrospectively at clinical samples from patients, gathered between about 2011 and 2018. In the case of this clone: Its antigen remains unidentified. No much larger clone is present one base from it, and per-base qualities are unavailable.

The library was prepared using PCR. The listed sequencing device is Illumina HiSeq 4000. The TCR beta-chain CDR3 region of each patient was profiled by high-throughput sequencing. The paper's data handling went like this. Drawing on CDR3 differences between clinicopathological groups, the researchers built a classifier meant to tell apart patients with distant-metastatic papillary thyroid cancer. The Shannon index was used to measure repertoire diversity, and the Morisita-Horn index was used to measure how similar tumor and blood repertoires were. Through fastp at Q25 and MiXCR, TCRdb rebuilt clones from the public reads, retaining in-frame beta chains. The V and J calls were not made by the authors but by TCRdb's processing. A total of 10,000 to 15,000 clones appear in this sample, approximately 33% of them only once. Clones ranked in the top ten supply about 15% of the sample.

The sequence is built from TRBV7-9 and TRBJ2-2; 10 central bases correspond to TRBD2. This TCR was recovered from a male donor with papillary thyroid cancer or a benign thyroid nodule (not recorded which). Some clones in this sample may be carry-over from other donors' samples. Sequenced: tumor tissue. The CDR3 region: CASSLSGGITGELFF. The DNA is TGTGCCAGCAGTCTTAGCGGGGGGATCACCGGGGAGCTGTTTTTT.